This T cell receptor (beta chain) stems from a study of blood T cell repertoires in COVID-19. About the study: In each case, the material was cDNA or gDNA derived from T cells, B-cell-depleted T cells, or PBMCs.

Participants spanned ages roughly 18 to 95 years and resided in about 24 US areas. Germline V gene lookup returns CDR1 ENHRY and CDR2 SYGVKD. The CDR3 covers 14 residues. Trimming left V 7 bases short and J 1 base short, with 13 bases between. Sequencing used immunoSEQ multiplex PCR; TCRdb keeps in-frame clones, though not all of them. The sample lists approximately 220,000 clones, 83% occurring once. Sequences were obtained from PBMCs or T cells enriched from blood (not recorded which). The chain carries TRBV10-3 and TRBJ1-1, with unresolved D. This clonotype was obtained from a woman in her forties or fifties who had been exposed to COVID-19. As DNA, the CDR3 is TGTGCCATCACCCTGGAGGCCCGGAACACTGAAGCTTTCTTT. Amino acid sequence: CAITLEARNTEAFF.